The 20 T cell receptor beta chains presented below share a single source sample, sequenced in a study of shared clonotypes between healthy human individuals. TCRdb's copy holds only in-frame clones and misses some; the assay was immunoSEQ multiplex PCR. This sample has roughly 2.4 million clones, with approximately 96% found just once. Sequenced: naive CD4+ T cells sorted from blood. Subset given: CD45RA+ positively selected. Every receptor here comes from a man aged 18 to 30 in good health.

The chain combines TRBV19 with TRBJ2-1, with 10 nucleotides matching TRBD2. V lost 7 bases, J lost 5 bases, and 8 bases stayed unmatched. Germline CDR1 reads LNHDA; CDR2 reads SQIVND (reference sequence). The length of the CDR3 is 15 residues. Here the CDR3 DNA reads TGTGCCAGTAAACTAGCGGGGACAACCCACAATGAGCAGTTCTTC. Translating it yields CASKLAGTTHNEQFF.

The V gene is TRBV19, the J gene TRBJ2-3; D perhaps matches TRBD1 (5 bases). Germline values: CDR1 LNHDA, CDR2 SQIVND (reference sequence). The CDR3 contains 14 residues. Trimming took 6 bases from V and 1 from J, leaving 11 bases between them. The CDR3 sequence is CASRDNWGTDTQYF. Written as DNA, the CDR3 is TGTGCCAGTAGGGACAATTGGGGCACAGATACGCAGTATTTT.

The J gene is TRBJ2-2, the V gene TRBV6-5; no firm D call. Germline V lookup: CDR1 MNHEY, CDR2 SVGAGI. The CDR3 is 13 amino acids. The V and J ends lost 5 bases and 2 bases respectively, with 6 bases between them. CDR3 region: CASSPINTGELFF. For the CDR3, the DNA is TGTGCCAGCAGTCCCATTAACACCGGGGAGCTGTTTTTT.

V usage is TRBV6-4 and J usage is TRBJ1-1; maybe TRBD1 (5 bases). This CDR3 comprises 13 residues. Trimming removed 2 bases from V and 10 bases from J, with 14 bases in between. Germline loops: CDR1 MRHNA, CDR2 SNTAGT. CDR3: CASSDRGPGGAFF. CDR3 nucleotides: TGTGCCAGCAGTGACCGGGGCCCCGGGGGAGCTTTCTTT.

The chain couples TRBV5-1 to TRBJ1-2, with 9 bases fitting TRBD1. Germline CDR1 SGHRS, CDR2 YFSETQ. The CDR3 has 13 amino acids. The junction had 4 bases not matched to a gene; V was cut back by 2 bases and J by 8 bases. DNA of the CDR3: TGCGCCAGCAGCTTAAATACAGGGGGCGGCTACACCTTC. Protein product: CASSLNTGGGYTF.

The V gene is TRBV7-2, the J gene TRBJ2-7; TRBD2 might be the D (5 bases). V lost 3 bases to trimming and J lost 0 bases, with 12 bases between them. Germline V CDR1 and CDR2: SGHTA, FQGNSA. The CDR3 has 15 amino acids. CDR3 coding DNA: TGTGCCAGCAGCTTGCTACCTAGCTCCTCCTACGAGCAGTACTTC. Residues: CASSLLPSSSYEQYF.

The chain carries TRBV5-4 and TRBJ2-2; D remains ambiguous. The CDR3 is made up of 15 amino acids. The V gene lost 1 base and the J gene lost 0 bases, with 7 bases spanning the gap. Germline V lookup: CDR1 SGHNT, CDR2 YYREEE (reference sequence). In DNA form, the CDR3 reads TGTGCCAGCAGCTTGTCTAACGCGAACACCGGGGAGCTGTTTTTT. This sequence encodes CASSLSNANTGELFF.

V and J are TRBV30 and TRBJ1-1; D not resolved. Trimming pared 1 base from V and 5 bases from J, leaving 11 bases between. CDR1 is GTSNPN, CDR2 SVGIG, per germline (reference sequence). The CDR3 has 13 amino acids. CDR3 nucleotides: TGTGCCTGGAGTGCGGCGCTACGAACTGAAGCTTTCTTT. This codes for CAWSAALRTEAFF.

Comments on this clone: Additional DNA sequences in this sample encode the identical CDR3. J is TRBJ2-3 and V is TRBV5-6, with no clear D. V lost 0 bases, J lost 4 bases, and 6 bases lay in between. Germline CDR1 and CDR2: SGHDT and YYEEEE. This CDR3 comprises 13 residues. DNA for the CDR3: TGTGCCAGCAGCTTGGCCGGGCCAGATACGCAGTATTTT. Its protein product is CASSLAGPDTQYF. Based on the CDR3 plus reference TRBV5-6 and TRBJ2-3, the full variable domain is DAGVTQSPTHLIKTRGQQVTLRCSPKSGHDTVSWYQQALGQGPQFIFQYYEEEERQRGNFPDRFSGHQFPNYSSELNVNALLLGDSALYLCASSLAGPDTQYFGPGTRLTVL.

V is TRBV6-4 and J is TRBJ1-2; D not certain. V lost 3 bases to trimming and J lost 7 bases, with 15 bases between them. CDR1 is MRHNA and CDR2 is SNTAGT in the germline V gene. The CDR3 spans 14 residues. CDR3 sequence reads: CASSDRLPHTGYTF. CDR3 nucleotides: TGTGCCAGCAGTGATAGGCTCCCCCACACTGGCTACACCTTC.

The V and J genes are TRBV7-2 and TRBJ1-5; the D is unclear. This CDR3 comprises 13 residues. V lost 3 bases, J lost 5 bases, and 8 bases lay in between. Germline CDR1 is SGHTA and CDR2 is FQGNSA. Here the CDR3 reads CASSFSWDQPQHF. CDR3 sequence (DNA): TGTGCCAGCAGCTTCTCGTGGGATCAGCCCCAGCATTTT.

The chain recombines TRBV6-5 with TRBJ2-6; D unresolved. Germline V lookup: CDR1 MNHEY, CDR2 SVGAGI. Trimming took off 6 bases at V and 1 base at J, with 7 bases between the two ends. The CDR3 has 14 amino acids. The CDR3 here is CASRSRSGANVLTF. DNA for the CDR3: TGTGCCAGCAGGTCGAGGTCTGGGGCCAACGTCCTGACTTTC.

Note on this clone: In the same sample, other DNA sequences code for this CDR3. The rearrangement joins TRBV15 to TRBJ2-7, with TRBD2 as a possible D gene (5 bases). Germline-derived CDR1 and CDR2 are LNHNV and YYDKDF (reference sequence). The germline V and J ends were trimmed by 3 bases and 3 bases, with 6 bases remaining between them. The CDR3 consists of 12 residues. CDR3 protein: CATSSRGYEQYF. CDR3 DNA sequence: TGTGCCACCAGCAGCCGGGGCTACGAGCAGTACTTC.

The chain carries TRBV6-5 and TRBJ1-6; D is perhaps TRBD1 (6 bases). Trimming left V 6 bases short and J 5 bases short, with 14 bases between. CDR1 MNHEY and CDR2 SVGAGI come from the germline V gene. This CDR3 has 15 residues. CDR3 residues: CASRVQGGNNSPLHF. The CDR3 nucleotides read TGTGCCAGCAGGGTACAGGGTGGTAATAATTCACCCCTCCACTTT.

This chain links TRBV11-2 with TRBJ2-1; 11 positions match TRBD2. CDR1 and CDR2 from the germline V gene are SGHAT and FQNNGV. The CDR3 is 16 residues long. V shed 1 base and J 10 bases; nucleotides not matched to a gene: 9. The CDR3 loop reads CASSLVQLAGGVEQFF. The CDR3 DNA sequence: TGTGCCAGCAGCTTAGTACAGCTAGCGGGAGGTGTGGAGCAGTTCTTC.

The chain is built from TRBV7-6 and TRBJ2-2; maybe TRBD2 (6 bases). This CDR3 has 18 residues. Germline assignment: CDR1 SGHVS and CDR2 FNYEAQ. V was trimmed by 2 bases and J by 0 bases, leaving 16 bases between them. This CDR3 reads CASSLRRPGGANTGELFF. The CDR3 DNA follows: TGTGCCAGCAGCTTAAGGAGGCCCGGGGGAGCGAACACCGGGGAGCTGTTTTTT. The full variable domain, completed using reference TRBV7-6 and TRBJ2-2, is GAGVSQSPRYKVTKRGQDVALRCDPISGHVSLYWYRQALGQGPEFLTYFNYEAQQDKSGLPNDRFSAERPEGSISTLTIQRTEQRDSAMYRCASSLRRPGGANTGELFFGEGSRLTVL.

V usage is TRBV19 and J usage is TRBJ1-1; maybe TRBD1 (5 bases). The germline V gene encodes CDR1 LNHDA and CDR2 SQIVND (reference sequence). V lost 7 bases, J lost 1 base, and 10 bases lay in between. This CDR3 region has 13 residues. For the CDR3, the DNA is TGTGCCAGTAAGGCAGGGCCGAACACTGAAGCTTTCTTT. Its translation: CASKAGPNTEAFF.

The genes are TRBV2 and TRBJ2-5; possibly TRBD1 or TRBD2 for D (5 bases each). Germline values: CDR1 SNHLY, CDR2 FYNNEI. V dropped 1 base and J dropped 3 bases, with 9 bases sitting between them. CDR3 length: 14 residues. The CDR3 protein is CASSEGGYEETQYF. The DNA for the CDR3 is TGTGCCAGCAGTGAAGGGGGGTATGAAGAGACCCAGTACTTC.

The chain employs TRBV28 and TRBJ2-3; D gene uncertain. The germline CDR1 and CDR2 sequences are MDHEN and SYDVKM. Trimming took 8 bases from V and 2 from J, leaving 5 bases between them. The CDR3 totals 11 residues. The CDR3 region is CASYYTDTQYF. CDR3 sequence (DNA): TGTGCCAGCTATTACACAGATACGCAGTATTTT.

This sequence joins TRBV28 and TRBJ2-7; 9 nucleotides match TRBD1. The CDR3 loop spans 15 amino acids. Trimming at V came to 8 bases and at J to 4 bases, leaving 12 bases not matched to a gene. Germline CDR1 MDHEN, CDR2 SYDVKM. The CDR3 sequence: CASSTRWDRVYEQYF. The CDR3 nucleotides are TGTGCCAGCTCCACGAGGTGGGACAGGGTATACGAGCAGTACTTC.